This T cell receptor (beta chain) is drawn from a study of memory B cells and T cells in multiple sclerosis. General study points: Normalization was needed because clone-set size differences affected shared clonotype counts.

CFSE-dim autoproliferating and CFSE-high non-proliferating T cells from unstimulated culture were sequenced separately. Cultures began with roughly 5.4x10^7 CFSE-labeled PBMCs, unstimulated for six to seven days, with replicate wells pooled. PBMCs were labeled with around 0.5 uM CFSE and cultured without exogenous stimuli. Germline trimming cut 4 bases from V and 1 base from J; bases unmatched to any gene: 5. The germline V gene encodes CDR1 SGHDT and CDR2 YYEEEE. The CDR3 totals 14 residues. Note on this clone: Its antigen is not identified.

Profiled with immunoSEQ multiplex PCR; TCRdb holds only in-frame clones, not every one. The table lists 35,000 to 55,000 clones, over 75% of them singletons. This receptor was taken from a human donor with multiple sclerosis. Sequencing used PBMCs from blood kept in culture. J is TRBJ2-7 and V is TRBV5-6; TRBD2 matches at 7 bases. The DNA of the CDR3 is TGTGCCAGCAGCCCAGCGGGACTGTCCTACGAGCAGTACTTC. The encoded protein is CASSPAGLSYEQYF.